This TCR beta chain appears in the sequencing data of a study of shared clonotypes between healthy human individuals. On the study more broadly: The study enrolled a couple of women and three men aged 18 to 49.

The authors distributed each subset's genomic DNA evenly over several immunoSEQ plates. Method: immunoSEQ multiplex PCR; TCRdb's copy keeps in-frame clones and lacks some. The top ten hold over 0.3% of the sample, which has fewer than 1.8 million clones, approximately 98.5% seen once. Points on this clone: Its antigen is not known.

Points from the study as a whole: Generally, estimated richness proved larger in naive subsets than it did in memory subsets. Clonotypes not shared had lower generation probabilities than those common to all four donors.

CDR3 length: 15 residues. Trimming took off 1 base at V and 1 base at J, with 11 bases between the two ends. Germline V gene lookup returns CDR1 SGHRS and CDR2 YFSETQ. The sequenced material came from naive CD4+ T cells sorted from blood. Noted subset: CD45RA+ positively selected. The sequence derives from a man between 25 and 39 years old in good health. This chain connects TRBV5-1 to TRBJ2-5, with D tentatively TRBD1 (6 bases). CDR3 in amino acids: CASSLIGTSQETQYF. The CDR3 nucleotides read TGCGCCAGCAGCTTGATCGGGACATCCCAAGAGACCCAGTACTTC.